This TCR beta chain was captured in a study of cytomegalovirus exposure and HLA in healthy donors. Here immunoSEQ multiplex PCR was the method, and the copy in TCRdb shows in-frame clones only, minus some. The sample carries about 130,000 clones, approximately 88% recorded once. The sequencing input was PBMCs. The receptor's source is a woman between 18 and 30 years old in good health and CMV-seronegative.

CDR3 loop: CASSNQGETQYF. CDR3 sequence (DNA): TGTGCCAGCAGTAATCAGGGAGAGACCCAGTACTTC. This chain joins TRBV6-1 and TRBJ2-5; weak D call: TRBD1 (5 bases). The V and J ends lost 5 bases and 4 bases respectively, with 8 bases between them. The CDR3 is made up of 12 amino acids. Germline assignment: CDR1 MNHNS and CDR2 SASEGT.